The text below deals with one T cell receptor (beta chain). The data were obtained in a study of shared clonotypes between healthy human individuals. As defined, naive CD8 cells were CD45RO-negative and positively selected for CCR7, with terminally differentiated effector memory CD45RA+ cells excluded. Trimming at V came to 2 bases and at J to 8 bases, leaving 9 bases not matched to a gene. CDR1 and CDR2 (germline): SEHNR, FQNEAQ (reference sequence). The CDR3 sequence is 16 residues long. TCRdb's copy holds only in-frame clones and misses some; the assay was immunoSEQ multiplex PCR. This table has about 590,000 clones, 95% appearing once.

The sequenced sample consisted of naive CD8+ T cells sorted from blood. The TCR originated in a woman in her 30s in good health. The chain recombines TRBV7-9 with TRBJ1-4; 9 bases are a match to TRBD1. In DNA form, the CDR3 reads TGTGCCAGCAGCTTACACCCACAGGGGGCGGGGGAAAAACTGTTTTTT. It translates to CASSLHPQGAGEKLFF.